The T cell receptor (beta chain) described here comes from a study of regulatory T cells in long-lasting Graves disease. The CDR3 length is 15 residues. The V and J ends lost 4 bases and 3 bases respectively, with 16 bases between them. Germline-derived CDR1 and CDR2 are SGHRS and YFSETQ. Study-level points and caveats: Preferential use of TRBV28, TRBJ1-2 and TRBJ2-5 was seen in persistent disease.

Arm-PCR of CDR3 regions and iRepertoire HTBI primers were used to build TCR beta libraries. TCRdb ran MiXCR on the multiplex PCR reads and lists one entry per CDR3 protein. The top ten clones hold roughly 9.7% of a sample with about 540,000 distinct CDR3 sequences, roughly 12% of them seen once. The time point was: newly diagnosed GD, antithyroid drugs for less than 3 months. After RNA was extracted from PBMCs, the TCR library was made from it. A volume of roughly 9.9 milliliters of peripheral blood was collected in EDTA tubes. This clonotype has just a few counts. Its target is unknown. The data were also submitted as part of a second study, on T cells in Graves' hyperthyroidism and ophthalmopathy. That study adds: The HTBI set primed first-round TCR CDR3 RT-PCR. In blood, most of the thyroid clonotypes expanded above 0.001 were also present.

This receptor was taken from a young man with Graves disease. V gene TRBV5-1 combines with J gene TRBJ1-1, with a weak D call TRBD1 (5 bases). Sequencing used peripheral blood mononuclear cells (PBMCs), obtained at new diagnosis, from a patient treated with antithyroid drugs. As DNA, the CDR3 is TGCGCCAGCAGCGGAACACAGGTCAGGGACACTGAAGCTTTCTTT. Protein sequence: CASSGTQVRDTEAFF.